Shown below are 2 T cell receptor beta chains from a single sample sequenced in a study of monozygotic twins with inflammatory bowel disease. No DNA is given; TCRdb re-called the 5' RACE reads and lists each CDR3 protein once. The sample has around 450,000 distinct CDR3 sequences. The sample taken for sequencing was blood. These TCRs come from a human donor with ulcerative colitis or Crohn's disease, or a healthy co-twin of an affected twin (not recorded which).

The chain links TRBV5-6 to TRBJ1-1. CDR1 SGHDT and CDR2 YYEEEE come from the germline V gene. The CDR3 covers 14 residues. This CDR3 reads CASSLDWWNTEAFF.

The V and J genes are TRBV6-2 or TRBV6-3 and TRBJ1-1; TCRdb calls TRBD1, which cannot be checked without DNA. Germline V CDR1 and CDR2: MNHEY, SVGEGT. The CDR3 loop spans 15 amino acids. The CDR3 loop is CASSYFQGARTEAFF.